Each of the 30 T cell receptor beta chains below was sequenced from the same sample in a study of memory CD4+ T cells and cytomegalovirus serostatus. The sort gate was single viable CD3+CD4+CD8-CD45RO+ cells for memory CD4+ T cells. The assay was immunoSEQ multiplex PCR, and TCRdb's table has in-frame clones only and misses some. The sample shows around 25,000 clones, less than 80% of them seen only once. Sequenced: memory CD4+ T cells from blood. The receptors originated from an adult in good health and CMV-seronegative.

This clone was counted once. The V and J genes are TRBV7-2 and TRBJ1-4; D not resolved. V lost 5 bases and J 0 bases, leaving 10 bases between the germline ends. This CDR3 contains 15 residues. From germline, CDR1 is SGHTA and CDR2 FQGNSA. The chain's CDR3 is CASSAGIATNEKLFF. CDR3 nucleotides: TGTGCCAGCAGCGCCGGAATTGCAACTAATGAAAAACTGTTTTTT.

The chain links TRBV7-2 to TRBJ2-7; 11 bases are shared with TRBD1. CDR1 SGHTA and CDR2 FQGNSA come from the germline V gene. After removal of 6 bases from V and 2 bases from J, the junction contained 3 bases not matched to a gene. This CDR3 is built from 14 residues. The DNA of the CDR3 is TGTGCCAGCAGACCGGGACAGGGGGCCTACGAGCAGTACTTC. It encodes CASRPGQGAYEQYF.

The chain couples TRBV4-1 to TRBJ2-1, with TRBD2 identical over 9 bases. Germline V lookup: CDR1 MGHRA, CDR2 YSYEKL. V lost 1 base, J lost 3 bases, and 1 base stayed unmatched. The CDR3 loop spans 15 amino acids. This CDR3 reads CASSQGLADYNEQFF. CDR3 bases: TGCGCCAGCAGCCAAGGACTAGCGGACTACAATGAGCAGTTCTTC.

The V and J genes are TRBV7-3 and TRBJ1-1; a possible D gene is TRBD1 (5 bases). The length of the CDR3 is 13 residues. Germline CDR1 SGHTA, CDR2 FQGTGA. Trimming cost V 6 bases and J 1 base, with 9 bases left between them. CDR3 in DNA: TGTGCCAGCAGGGCAGGGCAGAACACTGAAGCTTTCTTT. The encoded protein is CASRAGQNTEAFF.

The chain joins TRBV7-9 to TRBJ2-3, with 11 bases fitting TRBD2. The trim removed 5 bases at V and 0 bases at J, leaving 10 bases unmatched. Germline CDR1 and CDR2: SEHNR and FQNEAQ (reference sequence). The CDR3 has 18 residues. In DNA form, the CDR3 reads TGTGCCAGCAGCCACAGGGCTAGCGGGGGGCCGAGCACAGATACGCAGTATTTT. This gives the protein CASSHRASGGPSTDTQYF.

The chain uses TRBV6-1 and TRBJ2-3, with D perhaps given as TRBD1 or TRBD2 (5 bases each). The ends were cut back, 2 bases at V and 5 bases at J, with 8 bases in the middle. The CDR3 covers 13 residues. The germline V gene encodes CDR1 MNHNS and CDR2 SASEGT. The CDR3 bases are TGTGCCAGCAGTGAATGGGGGAGAGATACGCAGTATTTT. This translates into CASSEWGRDTQYF.

The V gene is TRBV23-1, the J gene TRBJ1-6; TRBD1 matches at 7 bases. TRBV23-1 is treated as an ORF (open reading frame) with a function not yet certain. This CDR3 is 19 amino acids long. Germline trimming cut 2 bases from V and 4 bases from J; bases unmatched to any gene: 14. CDR3 coding DNA: TGCGCCAGCAGTCAAGTTACGGGCTACAGGGGATTGTATAATTCACCCCTCCACTTT. This sequence encodes CASSQVTGYRGLYNSPLHF.

The chain has TRBV18 and TRBJ1-1, with D maybe TRBD1 (6 bases). From germline, CDR1 is KGHSH and CDR2 LQKENI. CDR3 length: 13 amino acids. V was trimmed by 4 bases and J by 2 bases, leaving 8 bases between them. The CDR3 region is CASSRGTNTEAFF. The CDR3 DNA reads TGTGCCAGCTCACGAGGGACAAACACTGAAGCTTTCTTT.

V usage is TRBV2 and J usage is TRBJ1-5, with D uncertain. The CDR3 length is 14 residues. Trimming took 7 bases from V and 3 from J, leaving 13 bases between them. Germline lookup yields CDR1 SNHLY and CDR2 FYNNEI. CDR3 in DNA: TGTGCCAGCATTCGGGGAGCCTTCAATCAGCCCCAGCATTTT. Its protein product is CASIRGAFNQPQHF.

The V and J genes are TRBV6-4 and TRBJ2-3; 8 bases fit TRBD2. The CDR3 runs 14 residues. J was trimmed by 4 bases and V by 5 bases; bases with no gene match: 5. The V gene's germline CDR1 is MRHNA and CDR2 SNTAGT. CDR3 region: CASSPGLAADTQYF. CDR3 nucleotide sequence: TGTGCCAGCAGTCCCGGACTAGCTGCAGATACGCAGTATTTT.

The chain uses TRBV5-1 and TRBJ2-5; D is possibly TRBD1 (7 bases). CDR1 and CDR2 from the germline V gene are SGHRS and YFSETQ. The V end lost 0 bases, the J end lost 7 bases, and 16 bases lay between the germline ends. The CDR3 is 15 residues long. The CDR3 DNA reads as TGCGCCAGCAGCTTGGGACAGGGCGGGACGGGGACCCAGTACTTC. Translation gives CASSLGQGGTGTQYF.

This rearrangement joins TRBV7-9 to TRBJ1-3; 9 positions agree with TRBD1. Trimming removed 3 bases from V and 0 bases from J; junction bases left unmatched: 3. The germline gives CDR1 SEHNR, CDR2 FQNEAQ (reference sequence). This CDR3 spans 16 amino acids. This chain's CDR3 is CASSFGTGSSGNTIYF. In DNA, the CDR3 is TGTGCCAGCAGCTTTGGGACAGGGAGCTCTGGAAACACCATATATTTT.

The chain has TRBV19 and TRBJ2-1; 8 nucleotides line up with TRBD2. The ends lost 4 bases at V and 6 bases at J; junction bases unmatched: 8. Per the germline V gene, CDR1 is LNHDA and CDR2 is SQIVND (reference sequence). This CDR3 has 15 amino acids. CDR3: CASSNPGLVGNEQFF. The CDR3 nucleotides read TGTGCCAGTAGTAACCCGGGACTAGTAGGCAATGAGCAGTTCTTC.

The V call is TRBV6-1, the J call TRBJ1-5; perhaps TRBD1 as D (5 bases). The V gene's germline CDR1 is MNHNS and CDR2 SASEGT. CDR3 size: 13 residues. V lost 2 bases, J lost 11 bases, and 13 bases lay in between. CDR3 nucleotide sequence: TGTGCCAGCAGTGAACGGGGGGTAGGGGCCCAGCATTTT. Translating gives CASSERGVGAQHF.

The chain links TRBV28 to TRBJ1-5, with D perhaps TRBD1 (5 bases). V lost 7 bases to trimming and J lost 4 bases, with 14 bases between them. Germline CDR1 MDHEN, CDR2 SYDVKM. The CDR3 totals 14 residues. CDR3 sequence: CASTLGAANQPQHF. CDR3 DNA: TGTGCCAGCACTCTTGGGGCGGCTAATCAGCCCCAGCATTTT.

The V call is TRBV6-5, the J call TRBJ2-7, with a tentative D call TRBD2 (5 bases). Germline assignment: CDR1 MNHEY and CDR2 SVGAGI. Trimming left V 4 bases short and J 0 bases short, with 10 bases between. This CDR3 has 14 residues. Here the CDR3 DNA reads TGTGCCAGCAGTTCCCAGCGGAGCTCCTACGAGCAGTACTTC. It codes for CASSSQRSSYEQYF.

This clone came up a few times. The chain is built from TRBV7-9 and TRBJ1-2; 10 bases are shared with TRBD1. The CDR3 sequence is 15 residues long. V gave up 5 bases and J gave up 5 bases; unmatched junction bases: 8. Looked up from germline, CDR1 is SEHNR and CDR2 is FQNEAQ (reference sequence). The CDR3 bases are TGTGCCAGCAGCACCGATCCGGGACAGGGGTATGGCTACACCTTC. Its translation: CASSTDPGQGYGYTF. Looking up the rest from reference TRBV7-9 and TRBJ1-2 gives the full variable domain: DTGVSQNPRHKITKRGQNVTFRCDPISEHNRLYWYRQTLGQGPEFLTYFQNEAQLEKSRLLSDRFSAERPKGSFSTLEIQRTEQGDSAMYLCASSTDPGQGYGYTFGSGTRLTVV.

This rearrangement joins TRBV28 to TRBJ2-5; D unclear. The V end lost 2 bases, the J end lost 1 base, and 11 bases lay between the germline ends. The CDR3 has 15 amino acids. Germline-derived CDR1 and CDR2 are MDHEN and SYDVKM. The CDR3 sequence is CASSLRFRSQETQYF. CDR3 coding DNA: TGTGCCAGCAGTTTACGTTTTCGAAGCCAAGAGACCCAGTACTTC.

This chain uses TRBV6-5 with TRBJ2-7; no clear D gene. This CDR3 has 15 amino acids. Deletions cut 0 bases from V and 5 bases from J, with 14 bases between. From germline, CDR1 is MNHEY and CDR2 SVGAGI. CDR3 sequence (DNA): TGTGCCAGCAGTTACTCGATTCAGGCGGCTAACGAGCAGTACTTC. It codes for CASSYSIQAANEQYF.

The count of this clone is one. This sequence joins TRBV6-5 and TRBJ2-1; D gene unclear. CDR3 length equals 16 residues. The germline CDR1 and CDR2 sequences are MNHEY and SVGAGI. V lost 2 bases and J lost 0, with 11 bases in between. The DNA of the CDR3 is TGTGCCAGCAGTTACCGGGCAGCGAGCTCCTACAATGAGCAGTTCTTC. Translation gives CASSYRAASSYNEQFF.

The CDR3 DNA reads as TGCGCCAGCAGCCAAGATCGAGGGGGGAAGACCCAGTACTTC. Amino acids: CASSQDRGGKTQYF. The V gene is TRBV4-3, the J gene TRBJ2-5; either TRBD1 or TRBD2 may supply D (6 bases each). This CDR3 comprises 14 residues. The germline CDR1 and CDR2 sequences are LGHNA and YSLEER. V was trimmed by 0 bases and J by 6 bases, leaving 11 bases between them.

The chain uses TRBV5-6 and TRBJ2-3; D ambiguous. V lost 4 bases and J 1 base, leaving 16 bases between the germline ends. This CDR3 spans 16 amino acids. CDR1 and CDR2 from the germline V gene are SGHDT and YYEEEE. The CDR3 loop is CASSGLRDLGTDTQYF. The CDR3 nucleotides are TGTGCCAGCAGCGGGCTTAGGGATCTTGGCACAGATACGCAGTATTTT.

The chain joins TRBV6-5 to TRBJ2-4; TRBD1 might be the D (5 bases). V was cut by 6 bases and J by 4 bases, with 13 bases left in between. Germline CDR1 is MNHEY and CDR2 is SVGAGI. This CDR3 region has 14 residues. This CDR3 reads CASRPGQPKNIQYF. The CDR3 coding sequence is TGTGCCAGCAGACCCGGACAACCGAAAAACATTCAGTACTTC.

The chain recombines TRBV7-2 with TRBJ2-1, with 8 nucleotides matching TRBD1. Germline CDR1 SGHTA, CDR2 FQGNSA. The J segment lost 5 bases and the V segment lost 3 bases, leaving 3 bases of the junction unmatched. The length of the CDR3 is 14 residues. Here the CDR3 DNA reads TGTGCCAGCAGCTTTACGACAGGGGACAATGAGCAGTTCTTC. Amino acid sequence: CASSFTTGDNEQFF.

The chain couples TRBV28 to TRBJ2-7; a possible D gene is TRBD1 (5 bases). Germline V gene sequence: CDR1 MDHEN, CDR2 SYDVKM. This CDR3 comprises 14 residues. Between the trimmed V and J ends, which lost 2 bases and 6 bases, there was a span of 14 bases. In DNA, the CDR3 is TGTGCCAGCAGTTTAACACAGGCCCGTGGCGAGCAGTACTTC. It specifies CASSLTQARGEQYF.

This clone is a singleton in its sample. The chain combines TRBV7-2 with TRBJ1-1; D is unclear. This CDR3 has 13 residues. Trimming removed 1 base at V and 10 bases at J, with 13 bases between. The V gene's germline CDR1 is SGHTA and CDR2 FQGNSA. The CDR3: CASSLDLVLGAFF. CDR3 nucleotides: TGTGCCAGCAGCTTAGATCTGGTCCTCGGAGCTTTCTTT. Variable domain in full (rest from reference TRBV7-2 and TRBJ1-1): GAGVSQSPSNKVTEKGKDVELRCDPISGHTALYWYRQSLGQGLEFLIYFQGNSAPDKSGLPSDRFSAERTGGSVSTLTIQRTQQEDSAVYLCASSLDLVLGAFFGQGTRLTVV.

This chain joins TRBV28 and TRBJ1-2; 9 nucleotides match TRBD1. J gave up 8 bases and V 5 bases, and 9 bases lay outside the gene matches. Germline V gives CDR1 MDHEN, CDR2 SYDVKM. This CDR3 region has 14 residues. CDR3 sequence (DNA): TGTGCCAGCAGTACTGAAGGGACAGGGCGGGGCTACACCTTC. Translated: CASSTEGTGRGYTF.

V is TRBV5-4 and J is TRBJ1-2; a possible D gene is TRBD1 (6 bases). Trimming stripped 4 bases from V and 8 bases from J, with 18 bases between. The length of the CDR3 is 14 residues. The germline V gene encodes CDR1 SGHNT and CDR2 YYREEE (reference sequence). CDR3 DNA: TGTGCCAGCAGCCATGGGGGGGGCGTGTGGGGCTACACCTTC. This sequence encodes CASSHGGGVWGYTF.

This clone was found once. The rearrangement links TRBV7-9 to TRBJ2-7, with a weak D call TRBD2 (6 bases). From germline, CDR1 is SEHNR and CDR2 FQNEAQ (reference sequence). V was cut by 2 bases and J by 7 bases, with 21 bases left in between. This CDR3 is 16 amino acids long. As DNA, the CDR3 is TGTGCCAGCAGCTTACAAACCGGGACTTACCTTCGGGAGCAGTACTTC. It is translated as CASSLQTGTYLREQYF. The full variable domain, with the rest looked up from reference TRBV7-9 and TRBJ2-7, is DTGVSQNPRHKITKRGQNVTFRCDPISEHNRLYWYRQTLGQGPEFLTYFQNEAQLEKSRLLSDRFSAERPKGSFSTLEIQRTEQGDSAMYLCASSLQTGTYLREQYFGPGTRLTVT.

A few counts support this clone. This chain links TRBV29-1 with TRBJ1-6; 7 bases agree with TRBD1. The germline gives CDR1 SQVTM, CDR2 ANQGSEA. The CDR3 runs to 14 residues. The V segment lost 6 bases and the J segment 8 bases; nucleotides outside the gene matches: 10. The CDR3 here is CSVRDREVYSPLHF. In DNA, the CDR3 is TGCAGCGTCCGAGACAGGGAGGTGTATTCACCCCTCCACTTT. Filled out from reference TRBV29-1 and TRBJ1-6, the complete variable domain reads SAVISQKPSRDICQRGTSLTIQCQVDSQVTMMFWYRQQPGQSLTLIATANQGSEATYESGFVIDKFPISRPNLTFSTLTVSNMSPEDSSIYLCSVRDREVYSPLHFGNGTRLTVT.